These 14 T cell receptor beta chains were all obtained from the same sample, sequenced in a study of T cells in localized non-small cell lung cancer. Clones were read by immunoSEQ multiplex PCR, and TCRdb kept only the in-frame ones, dropping some. The sample shows more than 100,000 clones, roughly 90% of them seen only once. Sequenced material: peripheral blood, taken before any cancer treatment. These receptor sequences come from a female donor older than 55 with stage I lung adenocarcinoma.

This clone was seen more than once but under ten times. The chain joins TRBV29-1 to TRBJ2-1, with unresolved D. The germline CDR1 and CDR2 sequences are SQVTM and ANQGSEA. The V gene lost 2 bases and the J gene lost 6 bases, with 5 bases spanning the gap. The CDR3 covers 11 residues. CDR3 sequence: CSVEWSNEQFF. Here the CDR3 DNA reads TGCAGCGTTGAATGGTCCAATGAGCAGTTCTTC.

The V and J genes are TRBV5-6 and TRBJ2-4, with D unclear. V lost 2 bases and J lost 0, with 12 bases in between. Germline-derived CDR1 and CDR2 are SGHDT and YYEEEE. This CDR3 contains 16 residues. In nucleotides, the CDR3 is TGTGCCAGCAGCTTCGGCGCCCGCCTAGCCAAAAACATTCAGTACTTC. This translates into CASSFGARLAKNIQYF.

J is TRBJ2-3 and V is TRBV15, with 12 nucleotides matching TRBD2. CDR1 and CDR2 (germline): LNHNV, YYDKDF (reference sequence). V was clipped by 2 bases and J by 2 bases; unmatched bases: 5. The CDR3 is made up of 17 amino acids. For the CDR3, the DNA is TGTGCCACCAGCAGACCCGGGACTAGCGGGTTCACAGATACGCAGTATTTT. This gives the protein CATSRPGTSGFTDTQYF.

This clone came up once. The chain recombines TRBV19 with TRBJ2-7; TRBD2 matches 8 bases. This CDR3 is 14 amino acids long. The germline gives CDR1 LNHDA, CDR2 SQIVND (reference sequence). With 3 bases clipped from V and 2 bases from J, the junction kept 3 bases outside the gene matches. The CDR3 DNA is TGTGCCAGTAGTATCGGGGGGGGAACCTACGAGCAGTACTTC. It specifies CASSIGGGTYEQYF.

The chain is built from TRBV5-1 and TRBJ1-1; D gene ambiguous. There are 13 residues in the CDR3. The V gene lost 0 bases and the J gene lost 3 bases, with 6 bases spanning the gap. Germline CDR1 is SGHRS and CDR2 is YFSETQ. CDR3 residues: CASSLGRHTEAFF. The CDR3 DNA follows: TGCGCCAGCAGCTTGGGGCGGCACACTGAAGCTTTCTTT. Full variable domain (outside the CDR3, taken from reference TRBV5-1 and TRBJ1-1): KAGVTQTPRYLIKTRGQQVTLSCSPISGHRSVSWYQQTPGQGLQFLFEYFSETQRNKGNFPGRFSGRQFSNSRSEMNVSTLELGDSALYLCASSLGRHTEAFFGQGTRLTVV.

J is TRBJ2-3 and V is TRBV28; 7 positions match TRBD2. Trimming cost V 6 bases and J 0 bases; bases outside gene matches: 6. The CDR3 covers 15 residues. Germline CDR1 reads MDHEN; CDR2 reads SYDVKM. CDR3 DNA: TGTGCCAGCAGACTATTTAGCGGGAGCACAGATACGCAGTATTTT. Its translation: CASRLFSGSTDTQYF.

The CDR3 coding sequence is TGTGCCAGCAGCGTAGATAGTCAGGTGAATCAGCCCCAGCATTTT. This translates into CASSVDSQVNQPQHF. The V call is TRBV9, the J call TRBJ1-5; D is unclear. The CDR3 is made up of 15 amino acids. V gave up 0 bases and J gave up 4 bases, with 11 bases separating them. Germline lookup yields CDR1 SGDLS and CDR2 YYNGEE.

A few counts support this clone. This sequence joins TRBV2 and TRBJ2-7, with 12 bases aligning to TRBD2. V was pared by 7 bases and J by 3 bases, with 1 base of the junction left unmatched. The CDR3 is 13 residues long. From germline, CDR1 is SNHLY and CDR2 FYNNEI. The CDR3 protein is CASMGLAGYEQYF. In DNA, the CDR3 is TGTGCCAGCATGGGACTAGCGGGCTACGAGCAGTACTTC.

The J gene is TRBJ2-1, the V gene TRBV30; the D gene is possibly TRBD2 (6 bases). Trimming left V 0 bases short and J 4 bases short, with 10 bases between. CDR3 length equals 14 residues. The germline V gene has CDR1 GTSNPN and CDR2 SVGIG (reference sequence). The CDR3 DNA is TGTGCCTGGAGTGTAAAAGGAGGGTACAATGAGCAGTTCTTC. Translating gives CAWSVKGGYNEQFF.

The rearrangement uses TRBV5-4 and TRBJ2-3; TRBD2 matches at 7 bases. CDR1 is SGHNT, CDR2 YYREEE, per germline (reference sequence). Trimming at V came to 7 bases and at J to 2 bases, leaving 13 bases not matched to a gene. The CDR3 length is 16 residues. CDR3 in DNA: TGTGCCAGCCGGGGCGGGGCTAGCGGTCCCACAGATACGCAGTATTTT. This codes for CASRGGASGPTDTQYF.

The chain combines TRBV11-2 with TRBJ2-3; no firm D call. Germline V gene data show CDR1 as SGHAT and CDR2 as FQNNGV. V was pared by 6 bases and J by 0 bases, with 13 bases between. CDR3 size: 15 residues. The CDR3 DNA reads TGTGCCAGCAGTGGTAGAGGCGTTAGCACAGATACGCAGTATTTT. As protein: CASSGRGVSTDTQYF.

The rearrangement joins TRBV7-3 to TRBJ1-1, with no clear D. CDR3 length: 13 amino acids. Trimming left V 2 bases short and J 5 bases short, with 9 bases between. Germline values: CDR1 SGHTA, CDR2 FQGTGA. The CDR3 sequence is CASSLDGTTEAFF. In DNA form, the CDR3 reads TGTGCCAGCAGCTTAGACGGTACTACTGAAGCTTTCTTT.

This CDR3 is CASSLRTNTEAFF. CDR3 sequence (DNA): TGCGCCAGCAGCTTGCGGACCAACACTGAAGCTTTCTTT. This chain joins TRBV5-1 and TRBJ1-1, with D unresolved. CDR1 and CDR2 (germline): SGHRS, YFSETQ. CDR3 length: 13 residues. Trimming pared 1 base from V and 2 bases from J, leaving 6 bases between.

The chain is built from TRBV5-1 and TRBJ1-1; D uncertain. The CDR3 consists of 10 residues. The V and J ends lost 6 bases and 5 bases respectively, with 5 bases between them. CDR1 SGHRS and CDR2 YFSETQ come from the germline V gene. The CDR3 region has the DNA TGCGCCAGCATGGGGACTGAAGCTTTCTTT. Translated: CASMGTEAFF.